The source of this TCR beta chain is a study of blood T cell repertoires in COVID-19. Study in general: Sample material is recorded as cDNA or gDNA derived from T cells, B-cell-depleted T cells, or PBMCs.

Original processing notes: Reference gene primer amplification in the assay estimated nucleated cell counts. The method was immunoSEQ multiplex PCR; TCRdb's version includes in-frame clones alone and lacks a portion of them. From that table come the V and J calls and clone size; the DNA was used to work out D and trimming. The data contain tens of thousands of clones, approximately 90% of them singletons. The germline V gene encodes CDR1 SEHNR and CDR2 FQNEAQ (reference sequence). The ends lost 4 bases at V and 2 bases at J; junction bases unmatched: 5. CDR3 length: 15 residues. Input material: peripheral blood. The V gene is TRBV7-9, the J gene TRBJ1-2; the match to TRBD1 covers 9 bases. The TCR was taken from a man between 60 and 75 years old with acute or convalescent COVID-19. CDR3 protein: CASSSTGGINYGYTF. Here the CDR3 DNA reads TGTGCCAGCAGCTCGACAGGGGGGATAAACTATGGCTACACCTTC. The full variable domain, its missing parts supplied by reference TRBV7-9 and TRBJ1-2, is DTGVSQNPRHKITKRGQNVTFRCDPISEHNRLYWYRQTLGQGPEFLTYFQNEAQLEKSRLLSDRFSAERPKGSFSTLEIQRTEQGDSAMYLCASSSTGGINYGYTFGSGTRLTVV.